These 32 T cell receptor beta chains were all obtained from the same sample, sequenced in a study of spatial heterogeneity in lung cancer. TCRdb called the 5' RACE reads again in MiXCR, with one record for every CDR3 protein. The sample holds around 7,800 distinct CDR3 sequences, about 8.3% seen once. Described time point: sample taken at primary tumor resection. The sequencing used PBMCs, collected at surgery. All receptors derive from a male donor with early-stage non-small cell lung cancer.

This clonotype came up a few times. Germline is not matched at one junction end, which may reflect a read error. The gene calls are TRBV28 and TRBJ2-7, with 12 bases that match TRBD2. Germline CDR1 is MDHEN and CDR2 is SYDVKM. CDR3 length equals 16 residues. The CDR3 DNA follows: TGTGCCAGCGGTTTCCCTATGACTAGCGGGAGCTACGAGCAGTACTTC. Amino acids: CASGFPMTSGSYEQYF.

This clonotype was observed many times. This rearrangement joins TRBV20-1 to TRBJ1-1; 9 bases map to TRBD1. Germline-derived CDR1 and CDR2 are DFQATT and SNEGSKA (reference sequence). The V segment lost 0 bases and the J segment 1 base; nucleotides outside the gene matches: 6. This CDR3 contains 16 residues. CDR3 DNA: TGCAGTGCTAGAGATGTGGACAGGGGAGGGAACACTGAAGCTTTCTTT. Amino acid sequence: CSARDVDRGGNTEAFF.

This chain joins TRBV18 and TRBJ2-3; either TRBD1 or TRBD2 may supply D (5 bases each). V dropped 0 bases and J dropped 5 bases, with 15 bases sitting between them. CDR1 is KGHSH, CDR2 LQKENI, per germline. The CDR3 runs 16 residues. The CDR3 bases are TGTGCCAGCTCACCACCCCGGCAGGGAGTGCGAGATACGCAGTATTTT. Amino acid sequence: CASSPPRQGVRDTQYF.

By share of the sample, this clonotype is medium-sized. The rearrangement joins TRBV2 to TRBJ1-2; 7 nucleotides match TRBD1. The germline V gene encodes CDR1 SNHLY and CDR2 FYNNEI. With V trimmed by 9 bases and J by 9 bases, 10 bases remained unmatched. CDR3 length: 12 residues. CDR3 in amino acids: CASRDSLISYTF. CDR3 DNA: TGTGCCAGTCGGGACAGTTTAATAAGCTACACCTTC.

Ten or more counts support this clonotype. The CDR3: CASSERRGSEQFF. CDR3 DNA sequence: TGTGCCAGCAGTGAGAGGAGGGGTAGTGAGCAGTTCTTC. This chain links TRBV6-4 with TRBJ2-1, with a possible D match to TRBD2 (6 bases). CDR1 is MRHNA, CDR2 SNTAGT, per germline. Between the trimmed V and J ends, which lost 3 bases and 9 bases, there was a span of 12 bases. This CDR3 has 13 residues.

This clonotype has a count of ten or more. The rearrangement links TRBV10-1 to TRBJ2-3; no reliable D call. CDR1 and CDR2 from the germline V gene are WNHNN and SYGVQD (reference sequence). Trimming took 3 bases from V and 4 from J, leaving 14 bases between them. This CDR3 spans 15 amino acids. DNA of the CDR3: TGCGCCAGCAGTGACCGGCGAAGGTCCGCAGATACGCAGTATTTT. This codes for CASSDRRRSADTQYF.

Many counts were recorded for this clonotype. The CDR3 protein is CSASPLGGQGAFGTEAFF. CDR3 DNA: TGCAGTGCTAGTCCCTTAGGTGGGCAGGGGGCTTTCGGCACTGAAGCTTTCTTT. This chain connects TRBV20-1 to TRBJ1-1, with 8 bases aligning to TRBD1. Losses at the gene ends were 3 bases for V and 4 bases for J; bases not matched to a gene: 19. There are 18 residues in the CDR3. Germline CDR1 and CDR2: DFQATT and SNEGSKA (reference sequence).

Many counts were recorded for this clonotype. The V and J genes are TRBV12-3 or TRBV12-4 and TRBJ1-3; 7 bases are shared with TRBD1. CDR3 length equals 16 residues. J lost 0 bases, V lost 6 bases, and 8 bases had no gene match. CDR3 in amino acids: CASSKPTGHSGNTIYF. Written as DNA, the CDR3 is TGTGCCAGCAGCAAACCGACAGGGCACTCTGGAAACACCATATATTTT.

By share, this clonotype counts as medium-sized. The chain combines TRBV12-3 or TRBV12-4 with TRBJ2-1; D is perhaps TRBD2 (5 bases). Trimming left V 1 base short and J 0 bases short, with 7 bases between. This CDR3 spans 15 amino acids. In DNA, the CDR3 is TGTGCCAGCAGTTTAGGTGAGGGCTCCTACAATGAGCAGTTCTTC. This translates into CASSLGEGSYNEQFF.

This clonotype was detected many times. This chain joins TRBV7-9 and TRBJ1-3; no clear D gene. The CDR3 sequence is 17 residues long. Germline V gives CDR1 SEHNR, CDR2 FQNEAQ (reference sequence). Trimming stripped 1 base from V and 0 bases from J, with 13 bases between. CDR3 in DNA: TGTGCCAGCAGCTTAGGGAAAGAGCTGTACTCTGGAAACACCATATATTTT. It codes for CASSLGKELYSGNTIYF.

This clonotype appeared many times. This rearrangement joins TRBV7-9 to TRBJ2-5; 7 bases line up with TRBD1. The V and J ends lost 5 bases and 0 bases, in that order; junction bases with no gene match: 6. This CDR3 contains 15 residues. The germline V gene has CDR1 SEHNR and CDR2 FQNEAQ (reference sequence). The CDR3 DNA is TGTGCCAGCAGCCCCTCACAGGGGTACCAAGAGACCCAGTACTTC. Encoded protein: CASSPSQGYQETQYF.

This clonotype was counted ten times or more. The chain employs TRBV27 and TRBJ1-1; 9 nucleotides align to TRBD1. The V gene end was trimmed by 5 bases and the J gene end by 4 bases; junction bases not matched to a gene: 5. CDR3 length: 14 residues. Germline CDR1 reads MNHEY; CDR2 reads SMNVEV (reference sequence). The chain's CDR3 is CASSLDRGVTEAFF. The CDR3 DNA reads TGTGCCAGCAGTCTGGACAGGGGAGTCACTGAAGCTTTCTTT.

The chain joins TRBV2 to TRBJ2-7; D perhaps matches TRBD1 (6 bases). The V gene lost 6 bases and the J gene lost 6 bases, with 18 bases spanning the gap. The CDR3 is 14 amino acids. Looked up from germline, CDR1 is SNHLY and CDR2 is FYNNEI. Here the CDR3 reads CASRRTERPGEQYF. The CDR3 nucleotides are TGTGCCAGCAGGCGGACAGAACGCCCGGGCGAGCAGTACTTC.

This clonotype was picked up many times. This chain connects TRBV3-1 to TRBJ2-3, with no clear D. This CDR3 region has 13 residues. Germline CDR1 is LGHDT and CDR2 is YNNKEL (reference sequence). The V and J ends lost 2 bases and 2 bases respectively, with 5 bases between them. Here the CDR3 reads CASSQSNTDTQYF. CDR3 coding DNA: TGTGCCAGCAGCCAATCCAACACAGATACGCAGTATTTT.

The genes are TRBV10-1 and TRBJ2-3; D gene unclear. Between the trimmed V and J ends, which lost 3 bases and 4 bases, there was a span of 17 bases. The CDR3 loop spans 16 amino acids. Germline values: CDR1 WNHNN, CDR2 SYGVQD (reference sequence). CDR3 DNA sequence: TGCGCCAGCAGTGAAGCTCTCGATGTATCGGCAGATACGCAGTATTTT. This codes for CASSEALDVSADTQYF.

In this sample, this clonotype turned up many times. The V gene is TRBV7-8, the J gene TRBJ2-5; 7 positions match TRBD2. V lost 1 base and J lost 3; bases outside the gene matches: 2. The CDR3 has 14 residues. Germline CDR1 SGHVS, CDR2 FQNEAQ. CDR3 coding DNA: TGTGCCAGCAGCTTAGGTCTAGCGGAAGAGACCCAGTACTTC. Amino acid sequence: CASSLGLAEETQYF.

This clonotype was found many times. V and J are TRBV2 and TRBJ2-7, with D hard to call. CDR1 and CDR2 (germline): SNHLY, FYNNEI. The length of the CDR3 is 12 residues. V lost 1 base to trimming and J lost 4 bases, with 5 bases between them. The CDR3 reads CASSEEVYEQYF. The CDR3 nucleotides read TGTGCCAGCAGTGAAGAGGTGTACGAGCAGTACTTC.

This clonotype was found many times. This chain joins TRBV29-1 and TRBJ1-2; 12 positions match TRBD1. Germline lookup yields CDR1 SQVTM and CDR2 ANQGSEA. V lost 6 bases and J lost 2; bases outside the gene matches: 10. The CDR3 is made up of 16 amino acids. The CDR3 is CSVASLGQGANYGYTF. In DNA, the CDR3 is TGCAGCGTCGCAAGTTTGGGACAGGGGGCGAACTATGGCTACACCTTC.

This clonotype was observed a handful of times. CDR3 residues: CASSLGRYNNEQFF. CDR3 sequence (DNA): TGTGCCAGCAGCTTAGGGAGATATAACAATGAGCAGTTCTTC. The rearrangement uses TRBV11-1 and TRBJ2-1; no firm D call. Germline lookup yields CDR1 SGHAT and CDR2 FQDESV (reference sequence). This CDR3 comprises 14 residues. Trimming shortened V by 1 base and J by 5 bases, and 9 bases separated the two germline ends.

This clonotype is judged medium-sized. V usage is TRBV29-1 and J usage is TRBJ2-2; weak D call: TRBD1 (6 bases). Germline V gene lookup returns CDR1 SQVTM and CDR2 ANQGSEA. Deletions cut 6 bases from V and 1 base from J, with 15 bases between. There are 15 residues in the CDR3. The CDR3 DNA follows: TGCAGCGTGGACACAGGGTTGGAGAACACCGGGGAGCTGTTTTTT. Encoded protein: CSVDTGLENTGELFF.

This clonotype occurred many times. CDR3 sequence reads: CASSLMWLGDNEQFF. The CDR3 nucleotides read TGTGCCAGCAGCTTAATGTGGCTAGGCGACAATGAGCAGTTCTTC. The gene calls are TRBV7-2 and TRBJ2-1; D unclear. V lost 2 bases to trimming and J lost 5 bases, with 13 bases between them. CDR1 SGHTA and CDR2 FQGNSA come from the germline V gene. The CDR3 has 15 residues.

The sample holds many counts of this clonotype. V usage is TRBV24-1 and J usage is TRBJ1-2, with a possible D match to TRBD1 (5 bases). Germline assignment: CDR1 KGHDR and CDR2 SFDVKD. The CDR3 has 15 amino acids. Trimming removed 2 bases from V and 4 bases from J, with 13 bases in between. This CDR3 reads CATSDSRRGSYGYTF. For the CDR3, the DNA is TGTGCCACCAGTGATTCCCGTAGGGGTAGCTATGGCTACACCTTC.

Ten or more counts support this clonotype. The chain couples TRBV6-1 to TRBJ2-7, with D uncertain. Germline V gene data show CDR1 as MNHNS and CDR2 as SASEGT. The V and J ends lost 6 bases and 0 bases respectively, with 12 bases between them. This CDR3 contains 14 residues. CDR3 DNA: TGTGCCAGCAGACTGGATCCCAGCTCCTACGAGCAGTACTTC. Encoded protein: CASRLDPSSYEQYF.

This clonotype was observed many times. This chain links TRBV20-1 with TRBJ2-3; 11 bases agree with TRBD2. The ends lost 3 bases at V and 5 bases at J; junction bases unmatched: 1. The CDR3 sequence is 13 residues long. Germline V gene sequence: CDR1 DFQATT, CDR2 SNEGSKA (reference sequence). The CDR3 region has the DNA TGCAGTGCTAGCGGGACTAGCGGAGATACGCAGTATTTT. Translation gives CSASGTSGDTQYF.

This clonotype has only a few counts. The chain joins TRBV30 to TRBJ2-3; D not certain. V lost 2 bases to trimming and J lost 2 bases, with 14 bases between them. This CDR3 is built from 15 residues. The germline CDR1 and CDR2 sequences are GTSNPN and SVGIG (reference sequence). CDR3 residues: CAWSPGRTPTDTQYF. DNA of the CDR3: TGTGCCTGGAGTCCCGGCCGGACCCCCACAGATACGCAGTATTTT.

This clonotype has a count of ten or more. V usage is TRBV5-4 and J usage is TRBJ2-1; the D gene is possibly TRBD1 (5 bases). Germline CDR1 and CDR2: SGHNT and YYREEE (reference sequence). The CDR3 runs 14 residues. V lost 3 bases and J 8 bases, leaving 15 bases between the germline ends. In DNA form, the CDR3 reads TGTGCCAGCAGCTCCCAAGGGGCCGACTATGAGCAGTTCTTC. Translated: CASSSQGADYEQFF.

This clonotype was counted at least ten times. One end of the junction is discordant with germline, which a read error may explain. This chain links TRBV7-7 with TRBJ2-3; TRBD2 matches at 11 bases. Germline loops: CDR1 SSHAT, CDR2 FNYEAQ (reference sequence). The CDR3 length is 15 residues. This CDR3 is CASSAGLAATDTQYF. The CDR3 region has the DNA TGTGCTAGCAGCGCGGGACTAGCGGCCACAGATACGCAGTATTTT.

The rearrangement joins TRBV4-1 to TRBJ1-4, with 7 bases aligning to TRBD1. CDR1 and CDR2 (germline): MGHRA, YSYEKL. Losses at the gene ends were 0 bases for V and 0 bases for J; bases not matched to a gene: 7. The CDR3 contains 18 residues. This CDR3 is CASSQEEGGSATNEKLFF. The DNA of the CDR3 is TGCGCCAGCAGCCAAGAAGAAGGGGGCAGTGCAACTAATGAAAAACTGTTTTTT.

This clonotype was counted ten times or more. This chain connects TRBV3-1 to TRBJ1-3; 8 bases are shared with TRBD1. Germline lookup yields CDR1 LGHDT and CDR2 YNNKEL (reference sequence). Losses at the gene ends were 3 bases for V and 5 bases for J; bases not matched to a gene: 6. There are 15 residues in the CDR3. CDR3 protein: CASSHRAGGRNTIYF. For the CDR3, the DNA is TGTGCCAGCAGCCATCGGGCAGGGGGCCGAAACACCATATATTTT.

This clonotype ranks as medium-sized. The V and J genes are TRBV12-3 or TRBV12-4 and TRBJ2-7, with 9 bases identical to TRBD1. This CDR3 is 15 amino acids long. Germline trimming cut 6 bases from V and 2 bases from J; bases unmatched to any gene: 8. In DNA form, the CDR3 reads TGTGCCAGCAGGCAAACCGGGACAGGGACCTACGAGCAGTACTTC. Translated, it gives CASRQTGTGTYEQYF.

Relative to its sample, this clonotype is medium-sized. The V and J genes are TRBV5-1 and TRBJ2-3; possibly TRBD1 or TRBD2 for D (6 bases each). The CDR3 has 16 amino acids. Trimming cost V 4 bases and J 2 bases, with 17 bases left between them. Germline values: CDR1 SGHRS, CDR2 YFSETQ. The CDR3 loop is CASSPGADTNTDTQYF. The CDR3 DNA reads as TGCGCCAGCAGCCCGGGGGCGGACACCAACACAGATACGCAGTATTTT.

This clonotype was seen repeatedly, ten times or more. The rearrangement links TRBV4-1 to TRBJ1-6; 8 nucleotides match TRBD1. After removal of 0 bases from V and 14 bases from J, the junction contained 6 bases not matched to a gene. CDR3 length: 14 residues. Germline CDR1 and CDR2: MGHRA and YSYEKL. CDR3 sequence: CASSQEGQGSSLHF. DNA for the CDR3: TGCGCCAGCAGCCAAGAAGGACAGGGATCATCCCTCCACTTT.